The 6 T cell receptor beta chains below come from one sample, sequenced in a study of blood T cell repertoires in COVID-19. Measured with immunoSEQ multiplex PCR; TCRdb has only the in-frame clones, and not every one. The sample holds about 250,000 clones, about four fifths seen once. Source material: peripheral blood. The receptors come from an elderly man with acute or convalescent COVID-19.

The V and J genes are TRBV19 and TRBJ1-2, with 9 bases aligning to TRBD1. Germline assignment: CDR1 LNHDA and CDR2 SQIVND (reference sequence). V lost 8 bases and J lost 4; bases outside the gene matches: 14. There are 16 residues in the CDR3. In DNA, the CDR3 is TGTGCCAGTCTTAATCTACAGGGGGCGCGTGGCTATGGCTACACCTTC. This sequence encodes CASLNLQGARGYGYTF.

In nucleotides, the CDR3 is TGTGCCAGCAGCAAAGAGACAGGGTTTGGCTCCTACGAGCAGTACTTC. Translation: CASSKETGFGSYEQYF. The rearrangement links TRBV6-2 or TRBV6-3 to TRBJ2-7; 7 nucleotides line up with TRBD1. This CDR3 comprises 16 residues. Germline loops: CDR1 MNHEY, CDR2 SVGEGT. The V and J ends lost 6 bases and 0 bases, in that order; junction bases with no gene match: 11.

The V and J genes are TRBV6-6 and TRBJ2-1; possibly TRBD2 for D (5 bases). Trimming removed 0 bases from V and 9 bases from J, with 12 bases in between. CDR3 size: 14 residues. CDR1 is MNHNY, CDR2 SVGAGI, per germline (reference sequence). The CDR3 sequence: CASSYSSGGGEQFF. Written as DNA, the CDR3 is TGTGCCAGCAGTTACTCGTCGGGTGGAGGTGAGCAGTTCTTC.

V usage is TRBV29-1 and J usage is TRBJ1-5; D ambiguous. Trimming took 3 bases from V and 7 from J, leaving 16 bases between them. CDR3 length: 14 residues. The germline V gene has CDR1 SQVTM and CDR2 ANQGSEA. The chain's CDR3 is CSVESQEVGQPQHF. The CDR3, as DNA: TGCAGCGTTGAGTCGCAGGAGGTAGGGCAGCCCCAGCATTTT.

V and J are TRBV3-1 (or the pseudogene TRBV3-2) and TRBJ2-1; 9 positions match TRBD2. J was trimmed by 8 bases and V by 8 bases; bases with no gene match: 10. Germline V CDR1 and CDR2: LGHDT, YNNKEL (reference sequence). The CDR3 consists of 14 residues. CDR3 coding DNA: TGTGCCAGCCGGGGTAGCGGGAGCATCGATGAGCAGTTCTTC. Translating gives CASRGSGSIDEQFF.

CDR3 residues: CASSYYSDTQYF. The CDR3 DNA follows: TGTGCCAGCAGCTACTACTCAGATACGCAGTATTTT. J is TRBJ2-3 and V is TRBV9; D gene ambiguous. V was pared by 4 bases and J by 4 bases, with 7 bases between. Germline V gives CDR1 SGDLS, CDR2 YYNGEE. The CDR3 covers 12 residues.